The 30 T cell receptor beta chains below were found in one sample sequenced in a study of control samples from healthy donors and cancer patients. Using immunoSEQ multiplex PCR, the repertoire was profiled, and TCRdb retains in-frame clones only, with some absent. The data show over 150,000 clones, approximately 94% seen once. The sample consisted of blood. These TCRs come from a man younger than 45 in good health.

CDR3 nucleotide sequence: TGTGCCAGCAGCTTAGAACGGGTCTATGGCTACACCTTC. It yields the protein CASSLERVYGYTF. The chain links TRBV11-2 to TRBJ1-2; D unresolved. The CDR3 consists of 13 residues. CDR1 is SGHAT and CDR2 is FQNNGV in the germline V gene. Between the trimmed V and J ends, which lost 0 bases and 4 bases, there was a span of 6 bases.

The sample holds one count of this clone. The chain has TRBV7-7 and TRBJ2-1; 11 bases are a match to TRBD1. Germline CDR1 reads SSHAT; CDR2 reads FNYEAQ (reference sequence). The CDR3 runs 17 residues. Unmatched junction bases numbered 5, after V lost 4 bases and J lost 0 bases. Here the CDR3 DNA reads TGTGCCAGCAGCTCGGACAGGGGGCTGAGCTCCTACAATGAGCAGTTCTTC. The encoded protein is CASSSDRGLSSYNEQFF. Full variable domain (remainder filled in from reference TRBV7-7 and TRBJ2-1): GAGVSQSPRYKVTKRGQDVTLRCDPISSHATLYWYQQALGQGPEFLTYFNYEAQPDKSGLPSDRFSAERPEGSISTLTIQRTEQRDSAMYRCASSSDRGLSSYNEQFFGPGTRLTVL.

This chain uses TRBV9 with TRBJ2-7; 8 nucleotides agree with TRBD2. The trim removed 4 bases at V and 0 bases at J, leaving 12 bases unmatched. In germline, CDR1 is SGDLS, CDR2 YYNGEE. This CDR3 has 17 residues. In DNA form, the CDR3 reads TGTGCCAGCAGCCCGACCTCGGGGGGGGGCCACTCCTACGAGCAGTACTTC. It is translated as CASSPTSGGGHSYEQYF.

The chain is built from TRBV19 and TRBJ1-3; D gene uncertain. The CDR3 loop spans 12 amino acids. V gave up 2 bases and J gave up 9 bases, with 8 bases separating them. CDR1 LNHDA and CDR2 SQIVND come from the germline V gene (reference sequence). CDR3 amino acids: CASSIPPGTIYF. The CDR3 nucleotides read TGTGCCAGTAGTATACCCCCGGGCACCATATATTTT.

This clone was seen more than once but under ten times. The rearrangement links TRBV5-1 to TRBJ2-1; the match to TRBD1 covers 8 bases. The CDR3 runs 15 residues. The trim removed 0 bases at V and 4 bases at J, leaving 3 bases unmatched. Germline CDR1 reads SGHRS; CDR2 reads YFSETQ. CDR3 DNA sequence: TGCGCCAGCAGCTTGGTCGGGACAGGTTACAATGAGCAGTTCTTC. Translated: CASSLVGTGYNEQFF. The variable domain in full, completed from reference TRBV5-1 and TRBJ2-1, reads KAGVTQTPRYLIKTRGQQVTLSCSPISGHRSVSWYQQTPGQGLQFLFEYFSETQRNKGNFPGRFSGRQFSNSRSEMNVSTLELGDSALYLCASSLVGTGYNEQFFGPGTRLTVL.

The V gene is TRBV9, the J gene TRBJ2-4, with D unclear. The CDR3 sequence is 18 residues long. The germline V and J ends were trimmed by 0 bases and 6 bases, with 22 bases remaining between them. Germline CDR1 is SGDLS and CDR2 is YYNGEE. Written as DNA, the CDR3 is TGTGCCAGCAGCGTAGGGGATGGCCCGGGTAGTTTGTTAAACATTCAGTACTTC. Its translation: CASSVGDGPGSLLNIQYF.

This clone was detected once. At one of its ends the junction is not consistent with the germline gene, which may arise from a read error. The chain uses TRBV4-1 and TRBJ2-7, with D possibly TRBD1 on 5 matching bases. Germline CDR1 is MGHRA and CDR2 is YSYEKL. This CDR3 is 16 amino acids long. The CDR3 DNA is TGCGCCGGCAGCGAAGCTGCATTAGGGGCTCCCTACGAGCAGTACTTC. This sequence encodes CAGSEAALGAPYEQYF.

The chain joins TRBV5-1 to TRBJ2-2; the match to TRBD2 covers 7 bases. After removal of 0 bases from V and 5 bases from J, the junction contained 7 bases not matched to a gene. Germline-derived CDR1 and CDR2 are SGHRS and YFSETQ. The CDR3 totals 16 residues. The CDR3 bases are TGCGCCAGCAGCTTGGAGCGGACTAGAGGTACCGGGGAGCTGTTTTTT. Protein: CASSLERTRGTGELFF.

This chain links TRBV10-3 with TRBJ2-1, with 7 bases fitting TRBD1. The CDR3 has 14 residues. CDR1 is ENHRY, CDR2 SYGVKD, per germline. V lost 4 bases, J lost 7 bases, and 7 bases stayed unmatched. The CDR3 spells CAISGTTGVNEQFF. CDR3 in DNA: TGTGCCATCAGTGGAACAACAGGGGTGAATGAGCAGTTCTTC.

This chain links TRBV9 with TRBJ2-3, with 9 bases that match TRBD2. This CDR3 comprises 15 residues. The germline V gene has CDR1 SGDLS and CDR2 YYNGEE. The J segment lost 0 bases and the V segment lost 3 bases, leaving 2 bases of the junction unmatched. CDR3 sequence: CASSGLAASTDTQYF. The CDR3 DNA sequence: TGTGCCAGCAGCGGACTAGCGGCTAGCACAGATACGCAGTATTTT.

V is TRBV19 and J is TRBJ2-1, with 9 positions matching TRBD2. There are 15 residues in the CDR3. Losses at the gene ends were 8 bases for V and 9 bases for J; bases not matched to a gene: 14. Germline values: CDR1 LNHDA, CDR2 SQIVND (reference sequence). The CDR3 loop reads CASGSGGRSTSEQFF. CDR3 DNA: TGTGCCAGTGGTAGCGGGGGCCGGTCCACAAGTGAGCAGTTCTTC.

V gene TRBV4-1 combines with J gene TRBJ1-4, with D hard to call. V was pared by 1 base and J by 0 bases, with 15 bases between. Germline CDR1 MGHRA, CDR2 YSYEKL. CDR3 size: 18 residues. In nucleotides, the CDR3 is TGCGCCAGCAGCCAAGGAGGTTCGGCAGCCGCAACTAATGAAAAACTGTTTTTT. It yields the protein CASSQGGSAAATNEKLFF.

The gene calls are TRBV10-3 and TRBJ1-1, with TRBD1 identical over 8 bases. The CDR3 spans 15 residues. Germline-derived CDR1 and CDR2 are ENHRY and SYGVKD. V dropped 1 base and J dropped 1; count of bases not matched to a gene: 2. Written as DNA, the CDR3 is TGTGCCATCAGTGAGTGGGACAGGACGAACACTGAAGCTTTCTTT. It codes for CAISEWDRTNTEAFF.

CDR3 region: CASSQGLTGGENKQFF. Written as DNA, the CDR3 is TGCGCCAGCAGCCAAGGACTGACAGGGGGCGAGAATAAGCAGTTCTTC. The V and J genes are TRBV4-3 and TRBJ2-1; 10 bases align to TRBD1. The length of the CDR3 is 16 residues. V shed 1 base, J shed 11 bases, and the junction held 11 bases outside the gene matches. CDR1 and CDR2 (germline): LGHNA, YSLEER.

The count of this clone is one. This chain uses TRBV5-8 with TRBJ2-3; 10 nucleotides line up with TRBD1. Looked up from germline, CDR1 is SGHTS and CDR2 is YDEGEE. The CDR3 sequence is 15 residues long. J lost 4 bases, V lost 4 bases, and 6 bases had no gene match. The CDR3 reads CASSPGQGLADTQYF. The CDR3 DNA follows: TGTGCCAGCAGCCCGGGACAGGGGCTCGCAGATACGCAGTATTTT.

The chain is built from TRBV27 and TRBJ1-6; TRBD1 matches at 9 bases. V dropped 5 bases and J dropped 9; count of bases not matched to a gene: 11. Germline lookup yields CDR1 MNHEY and CDR2 SMNVEV (reference sequence). The CDR3 is made up of 16 amino acids. CDR3 nucleotide sequence: TGTGCCAGCAGTGCACCGGGACAGGGACGAGGTTCACCCCTCCACTTT. Its protein is CASSAPGQGRGSPLHF.

Only a few counts were recorded for this clone. This rearrangement joins TRBV7-2 to TRBJ1-3; maybe TRBD1 (5 bases). This CDR3 is built from 15 residues. The germline V gene encodes CDR1 SGHTA and CDR2 FQGNSA. V shed 2 bases and J shed 3 bases, with 11 bases lying between them. CDR3 amino acids: CASSLRGLGGNTIYF. The CDR3 coding sequence is TGTGCCAGCAGCTTAAGGGGTTTAGGTGGAAACACCATATATTTT. Drawing the rest from reference TRBV7-2 and TRBJ1-3, the complete variable domain is GAGVSQSPSNKVTEKGKDVELRCDPISGHTALYWYRQSLGQGLEFLIYFQGNSAPDKSGLPSDRFSAERTGGSVSTLTIQRTQQEDSAVYLCASSLRGLGGNTIYFGEGSWLTVV.

A remark on this clone: This sequence may be a read error, since a much larger clone differs from it by one base. V and J are TRBV27 and TRBJ1-1; D may be TRBD1 (6 bases). CDR3 size: 13 residues. CDR1 and CDR2 from the germline V gene are MNHEY and SMNVEV (reference sequence). Between the trimmed V and J ends, which lost 3 bases and 1 base, there was a span of 6 bases. The CDR3 bases are TGTGCCAGCAGTTTGGGACAGAACACTGAAGCTTTCTTT. Its translation: CASSLGQNTEAFF.

The genes are TRBV5-1 and TRBJ2-1; D might be TRBD1 or TRBD2, each matching 5 bases. The CDR3 has 17 amino acids. Germline values: CDR1 SGHRS, CDR2 YFSETQ. Between the trimmed V and J ends, which lost 4 bases and 9 bases, there was a span of 26 bases. The CDR3 reads CASSPGPYLRFEVEQFF. Here the CDR3 DNA reads TGCGCCAGCAGCCCGGGACCTTACCTCAGGTTTGAGGTTGAGCAGTTCTTC.

Only a few counts were recorded for this clone. The J gene is TRBJ2-5, the V gene TRBV10-2; no firm D call. Trimming removed 0 bases at V and 3 bases at J, with 8 bases between. Germline V gives CDR1 WSHSY, CDR2 SAAADI. The CDR3 spans 14 residues. The DNA for the CDR3 is TGCGCCAGCAGTGAGTCGAATAGGGAAGAGACCCAGTACTTC. Translating it yields CASSESNREETQYF.

This clone has just one count. The chain combines TRBV4-3 with TRBJ2-3; 8 positions match TRBD2. The ends lost 0 bases at V and 5 bases at J; junction bases unmatched: 7. The CDR3 contains 16 residues. Germline CDR1 reads LGHNA; CDR2 reads YSLEER. This CDR3 is CASSQEWSGGRDTQYF. CDR3 bases: TGCGCCAGCAGCCAAGAGTGGTCGGGGGGGCGAGATACGCAGTATTTT.

This chain joins TRBV7-2 and TRBJ2-5; 13 nucleotides agree with TRBD2. Germline CDR1 reads SGHTA; CDR2 reads FQGNSA. There are 15 residues in the CDR3. J gave up 5 bases and V 5 bases, and 5 bases lay outside the gene matches. CDR3 nucleotides: TGTGCCAGCAGCACCGGGACTAGCGGGGCGGAGACCCAGTACTTC. Its translation is CASSTGTSGAETQYF.

V is TRBV10-3 and J is TRBJ2-6; no definite D call. The CDR3 runs to 15 residues. V was cut by 3 bases and J by 0 bases, with 6 bases left in between. Looked up from germline, CDR1 is ENHRY and CDR2 is SYGVKD. The CDR3 is CAISELGSGANVLTF. CDR3 coding DNA: TGTGCCATCAGTGAACTGGGCTCTGGGGCCAACGTCCTGACTTTC.

V is TRBV29-1 and J is TRBJ1-2; a weak D match, TRBD1 (6 bases). Germline V CDR1 and CDR2: SQVTM, ANQGSEA. Trimming removed 1 base at V and 3 bases at J, with 15 bases between. The CDR3 runs to 15 residues. The CDR3 nucleotides are TGCAGCGTTGAAGGAGAACAGGGACCTGACTATGGCTACACCTTC. Translating gives CSVEGEQGPDYGYTF.

This rearrangement joins TRBV4-2 to TRBJ1-1; D unresolved. Germline V gene sequence: CDR1 LGHNA, CDR2 YNFKEQ. V shed 0 bases and J shed 5 bases, with 7 bases lying between them. The CDR3 is 13 residues long. The CDR3 reads CASSQDGRTEAFF. CDR3 DNA: TGTGCCAGCAGCCAAGACGGACGTACTGAAGCTTTCTTT.

The chain links TRBV9 to TRBJ2-1, with 12 positions matching TRBD2. V lost 4 bases, J lost 0 bases, and 8 bases stayed unmatched. Looked up from germline, CDR1 is SGDLS and CDR2 is YYNGEE. The length of the CDR3 is 18 residues. The CDR3 loop is CASSLGLAGHYSYNEQFF. Here the CDR3 DNA reads TGTGCCAGCAGCCTCGGACTAGCGGGACACTACTCCTACAATGAGCAGTTCTTC.

CDR3 residues: CASSLEKDGYTF. CDR3 nucleotide sequence: TGCGCCAGCAGCTTGGAAAAAGATGGCTACACCTTC. This chain links TRBV5-1 with TRBJ1-2; no reliable D call. V lost 0 bases and J lost 6, with 6 bases in between. This CDR3 is 12 amino acids long. Germline V lookup: CDR1 SGHRS, CDR2 YFSETQ.

The CDR3: CASSQLAGGYNEQFF. The CDR3 nucleotides are TGTGCCAGCAGCCAACTAGCGGGAGGGTACAATGAGCAGTTCTTC. The V gene is TRBV7-3, the J gene TRBJ2-1; TRBD2 agrees at 13 bases. The germline CDR1 and CDR2 sequences are SGHTA and FQGTGA. The CDR3 runs to 15 residues. The ends lost 5 bases at V and 4 bases at J; junction bases unmatched: 2.

This chain links TRBV19 with TRBJ1-5, with D perhaps matching TRBD1 (6 bases). The CDR3 extends over 15 amino acids. Deletions cut 3 bases from V and 4 bases from J, with 13 bases between. Germline V lookup: CDR1 LNHDA, CDR2 SQIVND (reference sequence). CDR3 sequence: CASSMARGRNQPQHF. The CDR3 DNA reads TGTGCCAGTAGTATGGCCAGGGGCCGAAATCAGCCCCAGCATTTT.

The J gene is TRBJ1-2, the V gene TRBV7-9, with 8 bases fitting TRBD1. The germline V gene has CDR1 SEHNR and CDR2 FQNEAQ (reference sequence). V trimming: 1 base; J trimming: 4 bases; junction bases outside the gene matches: 2. The CDR3 totals 14 residues. As DNA, the CDR3 is TGTGCCAGCAGCTTAGGGGGACAGGTCTATGGCTACACCTTC. Translated: CASSLGGQVYGYTF.